The entry below describes one T cell receptor beta chain. Its antigen is unidentified. Profiled with immunoSEQ multiplex PCR; TCRdb holds only in-frame clones, not every one. The data hold 76,000 or so clones, with less than 95% observed a single time. This sample was included in a study of cytomegalovirus exposure and HLA in healthy donors. Study conclusions and caveats: A later analysis found first-cohort TCR clusters tended to co-occur in the approximately 120 validation repertoires. A few CMV-associated chains were confirmed in vitro to be specific for CMV antigens. It was fewer than 200 TCR beta chains that were listed as cytomegalovirus-associated.

Sequencing was done on a sample of PBMCs. The source of this sequence is a woman aged 18-30 years in good health and CMV-seropositive.

CDR3 coding DNA: TGTGCCAGCAGATTCGAGAGGACAGATACGCAGTATTTT. This codes for CASRFERTDTQYF. This chain links TRBV27 with TRBJ2-3; D gene uncertain. The V end lost 6 bases, the J end lost 3 bases, and 10 bases lay between the germline ends. The V gene's germline CDR1 is MNHEY and CDR2 SMNVEV (reference sequence). The CDR3 totals 13 residues.